This passage covers 5 T cell receptor beta chains from one sample sequenced in a study of shared clonotypes between healthy human individuals. Measured with immunoSEQ multiplex PCR; TCRdb has only the in-frame clones, and not every one. In the table there are roughly 2.6 million clones, around nine tenths of which are singletons. The source material was naive CD4+ T cells sorted from blood. The subset here: CD45RA+ positively selected. These receptors came from a man aged 18 to 35 in good health.

The chain carries TRBV19 and TRBJ2-5; D remains ambiguous. Between the trimmed V and J ends, which lost 4 bases and 5 bases, there was a span of 11 bases. This CDR3 is built from 13 residues. Germline lookup yields CDR1 LNHDA and CDR2 SQIVND (reference sequence). CDR3 coding DNA: TGTGCCAGTAGTACCCCGGGTACGGAGACCCAGTACTTC. Protein: CASSTPGTETQYF.

This clone came up once. One end of the junction is discordant with germline, which a read error may explain. The rearrangement uses TRBV7-7 and TRBJ2-2, with 7 bases aligning to TRBD2. Germline V gene data show CDR1 as SSHAT and CDR2 as FNYEAQ (reference sequence). CDR3 size: 16 residues. The CDR3 spells CASSLVAGDVTGELFF. The CDR3 coding sequence is TGTGCTAGCAGCTTAGTGGCGGGAGACGTCACCGGGGAGCTGTTTTTT. Full variable domain (rest looked up from reference TRBV7-7 and TRBJ2-2): GAGVSQSPRYKVTKRGQDVTLRCDPISSHATLYWYQQALGQGPEFLTYFNYEAQPDKSGLPSDRFSAERPEGSISTLTIQRTEQRDSAMYRCASSLVAGDVTGELFFGEGSRLTVL.

The V call is TRBV6-6, the J call TRBJ2-7; TRBD1 matches 9 bases. Unmatched junction bases numbered 5, after V lost 2 bases and J lost 6 bases. The CDR3 loop spans 14 amino acids. Germline lookup yields CDR1 MNHNY and CDR2 SVGAGI (reference sequence). The DNA for the CDR3 is TGTGCCAGCAGTTACCCAGGGACAGGGAGCGAGCAGTACTTC. It is translated as CASSYPGTGSEQYF.

The chain carries TRBV11-3 and TRBJ2-2; 12 bases are shared with TRBD2. Germline V gives CDR1 SGHNT, CDR2 YENEEA. V was clipped by 1 base and J by 6 bases; unmatched bases: 3. This CDR3 comprises 16 residues. The DNA of the CDR3 is TGTGCCAGCAGCTTAGGACTAGCGGGAGTTGCCGGGGAGCTGTTTTTT. Protein product: CASSLGLAGVAGELFF.

The chain carries TRBV18 and TRBJ1-1; no clear D gene. CDR3 length: 16 residues. Trimming took 3 bases from V and 1 from J, leaving 15 bases between them. Germline CDR1 is KGHSH and CDR2 is LQKENI. CDR3 DNA: TGTGCCAGCTCACCGACGTTTATGGGAGGGAACACTGAAGCTTTCTTT. Translated: CASSPTFMGGNTEAFF.